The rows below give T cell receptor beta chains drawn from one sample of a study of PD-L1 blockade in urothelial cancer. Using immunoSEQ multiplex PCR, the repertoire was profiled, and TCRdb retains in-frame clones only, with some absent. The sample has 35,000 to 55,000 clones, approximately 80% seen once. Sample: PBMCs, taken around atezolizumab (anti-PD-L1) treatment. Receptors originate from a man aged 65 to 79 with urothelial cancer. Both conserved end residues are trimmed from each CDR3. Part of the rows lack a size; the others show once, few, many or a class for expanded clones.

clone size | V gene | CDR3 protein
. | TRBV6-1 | ASSPRGQGNYEQY
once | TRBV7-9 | ASSSQGLPYNEQF
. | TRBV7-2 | ASSLALGAGANVLT
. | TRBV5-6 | ASTWGGSYNEQF
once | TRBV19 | ASGVSGNSYEQY
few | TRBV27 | ASSSSGNYNEQF
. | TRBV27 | ASMKLANEQF
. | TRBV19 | ASKTGPSTDTQY
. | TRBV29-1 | SGGDRGTYGYT
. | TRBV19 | ASSIGAGAKETQY
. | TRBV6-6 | ASTPQQGPYEQY
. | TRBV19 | ASSGRKPGRATDTQY
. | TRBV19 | ASLDRDERMNTEAF
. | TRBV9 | ASSPEAGSTAF
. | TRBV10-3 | AISEISDRNTGELF
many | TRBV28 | ASSPTVVGLAGERPYYEQY
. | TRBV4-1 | ASSLKTGGEEAF
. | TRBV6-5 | ASMERNTGELF
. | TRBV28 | ASSFERASGHTDTQY
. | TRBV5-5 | ASSLGLAAPTDTQY
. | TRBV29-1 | SPRRTSGIYNEQF
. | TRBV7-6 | ASSLWRGETQY
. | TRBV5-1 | ASSLAPGGIQETQY
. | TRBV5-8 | ASSPGQETAF